The clone carrying this TCR beta chain was picked up a small number of times. Its antigen is currently unknown. The CDR3 regions of TCR beta were amplified from RNA transcripts. The primer set for the first-round RT-PCR of the TCR CDR3 was HTBI. One entry per CDR3 protein results from TCRdb running MiXCR on the multiplex PCR reads. The sample includes around 700,000 distinct CDR3 sequences, around 20% of them seen just once. The CDR3 loop spans 11 amino acids. The germline V and J ends were trimmed by 5 bases and 10 bases, with 11 bases remaining between them. From germline, CDR1 is LGHDT and CDR2 YNNKEL (reference sequence). The data derive from a study of T cells in Graves' hyperthyroidism and ophthalmopathy. Diagnoses used clinical symptoms, serum thyroxine and TRAb, thyroid ultrasound and orbital computed tomography. Around 10 ml fresh peripheral blood yielded the PBMCs. Study-level points and caveats: A model of 13 V-J features distinguished ophthalmopathy from stable hyperthyroidism. Most thyroid clonotypes that were expanded above 0.001 also turned up in blood.

This clonotype was sampled from a woman aged 45-65 years with Graves' hyperthyroidism that later progressed to Graves' ophthalmopathy. The rearrangement uses TRBV3-1 and TRBJ1-2, with unresolved D. Sequences were obtained from blood. CDR3 region: CASSKGRDYTF. The CDR3 region has the DNA TGTGCCAGCAGCAAAGGAAGGGACTACACCTTC. Looking up the rest from reference TRBV3-1 and TRBJ1-2 gives the full variable domain: DTAVSQTPKYLVTQMGNDKSIKCEQNLGHDTMYWYKQDSKKFLKIMFSYNNKELIINETVPNRFSPKSPDKAHLNLHINSLELGDSAVYFCASSKGRDYTFGSGTRLTVV.